This passage covers 8 T cell receptor beta chains from one sample sequenced in a study of post-analysis software for immune sequencing data (dated by TCRdb to 2013 to 2016). What the study reported, not specific to this receptor: Patients showed significantly higher frequencies than controls for roughly five TRBV segments, among them TRBV5-6, TRBV5-1 and TRBV20-1.

No antigen is known for these receptors. The library was prepared using PCR. The sequencing machine was an Illumina HiSeq 2500. To reduce PCR and sequencing biases, unique molecular identifiers were incorporated into the TCR beta cDNA libraries. Through fastp at Q25 and MiXCR, TCRdb rebuilt clones from the public reads, retaining in-frame beta chains. CDR3 protein duplicates are merged, each entry listing the most common genes and DNA. This sample is represented by 700,000 to 900,000 distinct CDR3 sequences; under 60% of them were singletons. The ten largest make up roughly 4.9% of the sample. What was sequenced was blood. These TCRs come from a girl aged 10-17 years with multiple sclerosis.

In this sample, this clonotype turned up a few times. The V and J genes are TRBV20-1 and TRBJ2-3; 8 nucleotides align to TRBD2. The junction had 3 bases not matched to a gene; V was cut back by 3 bases and J by 4 bases. Germline assignment: CDR1 DFQATT and CDR2 SNEGSKA (reference sequence). CDR3 length equals 13 residues. The CDR3 sequence is CSARGLVPDTQYF. The CDR3, as DNA: TGCAGTGCTAGGGGACTAGTACCAGATACGCAGTATTTT.

This clonotype was found a few times. The rearrangement uses TRBV20-1 and TRBJ2-7, with D possibly called TRBD1 or TRBD2 (6 bases each). The CDR3 is 14 amino acids. Germline CDR1 reads DFQATT; CDR2 reads SNEGSKA (reference sequence). Trimming shortened V by 4 bases and J by 0 bases, and 13 bases separated the two germline ends. The CDR3 loop reads CSAIGGRSSYEQYF. The CDR3 nucleotides are TGCAGTGCTATAGGGGGGCGTAGCTCCTACGAGCAGTACTTC.

As regards this clonotype: This may stem from a read error, because a much larger clone lies one nucleotide away. The chain recombines TRBV29-1 with TRBJ2-3; TRBD2 matches 10 bases. This CDR3 comprises 14 residues. The V and J ends lost 5 bases and 5 bases, in that order; junction bases with no gene match: 7. Germline V gene data show CDR1 as SQVTM and CDR2 as ANQGSEA. The CDR3 reads CSVRGTSAGDTQYF. In DNA, the CDR3 is TGCAGCGTTCGAGGGACTAGCGCTGGAGATACGCAGTATTTT.

This clonotype was recorded a few times. The rearrangement joins TRBV29-1 to TRBJ1-1; 7 bases are a match to TRBD1. The CDR3 is 11 amino acids. The V and J ends lost 7 bases and 5 bases, in that order; junction bases with no gene match: 4. Germline CDR1 and CDR2: SQVTM and ANQGSEA. CDR3: CSGQGWTEAFF. For the CDR3, the DNA is TGCAGCGGACAGGGCTGGACTGAAGCTTTCTTT.

V gene TRBV3-1 combines with J gene TRBJ2-1; D remains ambiguous. V shed 6 bases and J shed 7 bases, with 13 bases lying between them. Germline values: CDR1 LGHDT, CDR2 YNNKEL (reference sequence). This CDR3 comprises 13 residues. CDR3 DNA sequence: TGTGCCAGCAGACCCCTTGACGGGAATGAGCAGTTCTTC. This translates into CASRPLDGNEQFF.

V gene TRBV7-2 combines with J gene TRBJ2-4; D remains ambiguous. Trimming took off 5 bases at V and 2 bases at J, with 13 bases between the two ends. The germline V gene has CDR1 SGHTA and CDR2 FQGNSA. This CDR3 has 15 residues. The CDR3 DNA reads as TGTGCCAGCAGCCCCTCGGGCCCAACCAAAAACATTCAGTACTTC. Translated, it gives CASSPSGPTKNIQYF.

In its sample, this clonotype was seen once. The CDR3 loop is CASSLLGVNTDTQYF. The CDR3 DNA is TGTGCCAGCAGTTTACTAGGGGTCAACACAGATACGCAGTATTTT. The rearrangement uses TRBV27 and TRBJ2-3; TRBD1 might be the D (5 bases). Germline V gene lookup returns CDR1 MNHEY and CDR2 SMNVEV (reference sequence). Trimming stripped 2 bases from V and 2 bases from J, with 11 bases between. The CDR3 is made up of 15 amino acids.

The chain has TRBV5-1 and TRBJ2-7; TRBD2 might be the D (5 bases). The CDR3 extends over 16 amino acids. The V end lost 4 bases, the J end lost 3 bases, and 20 bases lay between the germline ends. Germline lookup yields CDR1 SGHRS and CDR2 YFSETQ. The CDR3 loop reads CASSREGRPWSYEQYF. The CDR3 DNA reads TGCGCCAGCAGCCGGGAAGGGCGGCCCTGGAGCTACGAGCAGTACTTC.